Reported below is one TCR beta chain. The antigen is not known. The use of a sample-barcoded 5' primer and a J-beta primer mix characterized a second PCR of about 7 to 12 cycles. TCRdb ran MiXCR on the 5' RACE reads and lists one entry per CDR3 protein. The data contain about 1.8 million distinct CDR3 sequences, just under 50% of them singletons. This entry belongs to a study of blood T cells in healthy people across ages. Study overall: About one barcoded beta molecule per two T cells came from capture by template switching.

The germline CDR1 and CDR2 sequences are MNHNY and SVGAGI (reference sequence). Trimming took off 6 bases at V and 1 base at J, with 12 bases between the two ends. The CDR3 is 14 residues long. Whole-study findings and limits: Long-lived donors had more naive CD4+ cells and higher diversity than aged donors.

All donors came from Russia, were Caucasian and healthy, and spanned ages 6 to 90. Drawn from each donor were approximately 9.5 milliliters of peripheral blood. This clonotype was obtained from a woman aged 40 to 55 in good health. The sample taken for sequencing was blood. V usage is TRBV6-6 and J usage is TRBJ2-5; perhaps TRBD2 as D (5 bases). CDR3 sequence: CASRTPGIQETQYF. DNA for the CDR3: TGTGCCAGCAGAACTCCGGGGATCCAAGAGACCCAGTACTTC.